This T cell receptor beta chain was sequenced in a study of blood T cells in healthy people across ages. The use of a sample-barcoded 5' primer and a J-beta primer mix characterized a second PCR of about 6 to 12 cycles. Each cDNA molecule received a tag from a template-switch adaptor that had 12 random nucleotides. TCRdb re-called the 5' RACE reads with MiXCR, one entry per CDR3 protein. Of fewer than 950,000 distinct CDR3 sequences detected, about 55% appear once; the ten largest clones hold about two fifths. Notes on the study in general: It was not known whether donors were CMV positive (a possible confounder of expanded clonotype changes).

In its sample, this clonotype was seen a few times. Its antigen remains unknown. Trimming pared 10 bases from V and 7 bases from J, leaving 14 bases between. CDR1 and CDR2 from the germline V gene are MNHEY and SVGEGT. The CDR3 contains 12 residues. Sequenced material: blood. This sequence was found in an elderly man in good health. The genes are TRBV6-2 or TRBV6-3 and TRBJ2-4; either TRBD1 or TRBD2 may supply D (5 bases each). The CDR3, as DNA: TGTGCCACCTTGGGACGTCTGAACATTCAGTACTTC. It yields the protein CATLGRLNIQYF.